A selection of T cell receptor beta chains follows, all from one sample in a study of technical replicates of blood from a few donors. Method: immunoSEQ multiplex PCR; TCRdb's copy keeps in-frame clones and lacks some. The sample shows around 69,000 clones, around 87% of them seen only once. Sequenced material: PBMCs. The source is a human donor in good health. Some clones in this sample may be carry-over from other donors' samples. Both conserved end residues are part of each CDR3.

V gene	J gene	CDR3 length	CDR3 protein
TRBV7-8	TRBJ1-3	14	CASSSTGEGNTIYF
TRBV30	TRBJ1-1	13	CAWSTTGNTEAFF
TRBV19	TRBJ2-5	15	CASSIVAGIQETQYF
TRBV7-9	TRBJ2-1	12	CATSGQGNEQFF
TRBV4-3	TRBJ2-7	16	CASSQFFPGPAYEQYF
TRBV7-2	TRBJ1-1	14	CASSPWTGVTEAFF
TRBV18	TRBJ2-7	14	CASSPGQGFYEQYF
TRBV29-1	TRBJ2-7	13	CSVRQGITGEQYF
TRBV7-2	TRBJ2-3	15	CASSFEVPSADTQYF
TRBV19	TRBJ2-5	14	CASSSSGDLQTQYF
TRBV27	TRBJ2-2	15	CASSFGGSGVGELFF
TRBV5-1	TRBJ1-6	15	CASSLDGGFGSPLHF
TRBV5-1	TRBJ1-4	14	CASTRNGDNEKLFF
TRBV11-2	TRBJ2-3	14	CASSLGLAPDTQYF
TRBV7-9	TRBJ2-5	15	CASSIPKMGMETQYF
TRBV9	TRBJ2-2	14	CASSAGRDTGELFF
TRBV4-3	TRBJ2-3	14	CASSRRQGTDTQYF
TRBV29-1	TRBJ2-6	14	CSVAGTTGANVLTF
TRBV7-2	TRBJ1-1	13	CASSLSGRGEAFF
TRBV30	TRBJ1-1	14	CAWNPSGLNSEAFF
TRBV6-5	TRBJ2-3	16	CASSYDEGQGEDTQYF
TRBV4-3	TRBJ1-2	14	CASSLGQGDYGYTF
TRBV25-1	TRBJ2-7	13	CASSEWDRDEQYF
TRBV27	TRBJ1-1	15	CASSPARGLGTEAFF
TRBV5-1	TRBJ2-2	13	CASKPGESGELFF
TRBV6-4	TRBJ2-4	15	CASSDSGAAKNIQYF
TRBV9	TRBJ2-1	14	CASSSGSSYNEQFF
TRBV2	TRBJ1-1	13	CARTGLGNTEAFF
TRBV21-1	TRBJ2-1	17	CASSSRGAGGEYNEQFF
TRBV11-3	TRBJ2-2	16	CASSLGLAGTTGELFF
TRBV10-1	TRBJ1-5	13	CASSYRGFQPQHF
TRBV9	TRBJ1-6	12	CASSGSNSPLHF
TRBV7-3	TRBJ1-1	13	CASSRGASTEAFF
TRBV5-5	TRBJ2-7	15	CASSLSLASEYEQYF
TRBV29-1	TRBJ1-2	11	CSVEIGGGYTF
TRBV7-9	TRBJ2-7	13	CASSLTVTYEQYF
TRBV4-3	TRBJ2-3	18	CASSQEFSGRAGTDTQYF
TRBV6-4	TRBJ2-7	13	CASSETGGGEQYF
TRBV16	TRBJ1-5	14	CASSSGDRAQPQHF
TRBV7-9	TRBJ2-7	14	CASSAGDGSHEQYF
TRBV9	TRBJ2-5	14	CASSRAGGSETQYF
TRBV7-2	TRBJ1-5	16	CASSLHAGSVNQPQHF
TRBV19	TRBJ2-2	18	CASATNGRRQGNTGELFF
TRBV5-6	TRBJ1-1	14	CASSLPSGVTEAFF
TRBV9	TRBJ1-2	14	CASSEKDRGYGYTF
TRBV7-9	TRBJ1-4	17	CASSSPMGAETNEKLFF
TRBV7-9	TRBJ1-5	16	CASSLGDSLKGQPQHF
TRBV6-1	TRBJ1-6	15	CASTLGQGRSSPLHF
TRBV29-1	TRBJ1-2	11	CSVEWSRGYTF
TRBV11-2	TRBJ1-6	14	CASSLDRLTSPLHF
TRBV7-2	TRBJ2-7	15	CASSSPVSLNFEQYF
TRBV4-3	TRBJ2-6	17	CASSQGLRISGANVLTF
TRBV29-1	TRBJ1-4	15	CSVEDPSGDNEKLFF
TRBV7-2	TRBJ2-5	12	CASSLDSGTQYF
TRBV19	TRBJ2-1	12	CASSMGTGRWVF
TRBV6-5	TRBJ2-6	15	CASSGEVAGANVLTF
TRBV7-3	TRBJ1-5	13	CASSLTFGQPQHF
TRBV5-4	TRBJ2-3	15	CASSLAGVGTDTQYF
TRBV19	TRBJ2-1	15	CASTLATGRYNEQFF